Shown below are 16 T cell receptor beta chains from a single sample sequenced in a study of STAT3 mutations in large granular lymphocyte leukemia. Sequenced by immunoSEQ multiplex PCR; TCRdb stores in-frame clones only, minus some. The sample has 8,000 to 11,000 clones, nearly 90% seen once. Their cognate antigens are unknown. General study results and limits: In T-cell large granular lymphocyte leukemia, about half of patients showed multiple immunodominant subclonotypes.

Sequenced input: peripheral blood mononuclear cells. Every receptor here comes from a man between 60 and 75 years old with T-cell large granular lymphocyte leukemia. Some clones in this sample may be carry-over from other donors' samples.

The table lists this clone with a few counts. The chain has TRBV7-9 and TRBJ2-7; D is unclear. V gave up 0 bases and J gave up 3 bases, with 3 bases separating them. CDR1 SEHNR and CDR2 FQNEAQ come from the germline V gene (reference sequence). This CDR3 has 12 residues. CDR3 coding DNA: TGTGCCAGCAGCTTAGCCGACTACGAGCAGTACTTC. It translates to CASSLADYEQYF.

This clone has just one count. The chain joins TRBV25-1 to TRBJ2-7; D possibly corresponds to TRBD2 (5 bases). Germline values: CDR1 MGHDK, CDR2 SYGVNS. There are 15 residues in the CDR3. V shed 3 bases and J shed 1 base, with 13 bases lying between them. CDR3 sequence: CASSDPPTGSYEQYF. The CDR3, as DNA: TGTGCCAGCAGTGACCCACCAACGGGATCCTACGAGCAGTACTTC.

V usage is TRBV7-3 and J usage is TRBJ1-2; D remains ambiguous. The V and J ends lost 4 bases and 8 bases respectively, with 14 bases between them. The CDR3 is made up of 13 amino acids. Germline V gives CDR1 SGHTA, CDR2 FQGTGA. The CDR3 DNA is TGTGCCAGCAGCTCTTCAATAGTGGGGGGCTACACCTTC. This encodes CASSSSIVGGYTF.

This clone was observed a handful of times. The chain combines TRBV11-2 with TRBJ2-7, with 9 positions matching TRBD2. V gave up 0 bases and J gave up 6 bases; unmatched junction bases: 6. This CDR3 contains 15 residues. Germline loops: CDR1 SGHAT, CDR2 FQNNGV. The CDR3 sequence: CASSLEFAGGPEQYF. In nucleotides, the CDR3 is TGTGCCAGCAGCTTAGAGTTTGCGGGAGGGCCCGAGCAGTACTTC.

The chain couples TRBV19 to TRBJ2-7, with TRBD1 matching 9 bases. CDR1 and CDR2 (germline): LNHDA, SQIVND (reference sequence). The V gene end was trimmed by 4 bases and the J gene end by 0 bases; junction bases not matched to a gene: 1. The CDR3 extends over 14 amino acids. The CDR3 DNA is TGTGCCAGTAGTAAGGGACAGGGCTCCTACGAGCAGTACTTC. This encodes CASSKGQGSYEQYF.

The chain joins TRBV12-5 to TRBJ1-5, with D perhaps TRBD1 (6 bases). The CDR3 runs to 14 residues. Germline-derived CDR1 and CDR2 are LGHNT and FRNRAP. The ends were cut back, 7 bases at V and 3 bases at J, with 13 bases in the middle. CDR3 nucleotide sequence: TGTGCTAGTGCCGGGGGGCAGTACAATCAGCCCCAGCATTTT. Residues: CASAGGQYNQPQHF.

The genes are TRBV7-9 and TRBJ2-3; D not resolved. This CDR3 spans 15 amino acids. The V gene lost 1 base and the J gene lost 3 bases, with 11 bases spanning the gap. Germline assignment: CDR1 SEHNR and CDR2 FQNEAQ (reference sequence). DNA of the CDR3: TGTGCCAGCAGCTTAGTGAACGGTGCGACAGATACGCAGTATTTT. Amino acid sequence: CASSLVNGATDTQYF.

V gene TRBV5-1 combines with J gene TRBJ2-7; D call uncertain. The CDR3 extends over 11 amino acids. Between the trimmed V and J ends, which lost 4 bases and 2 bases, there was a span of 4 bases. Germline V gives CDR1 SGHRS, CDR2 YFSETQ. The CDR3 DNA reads TGCGCCAGCAGCGGTCCCTACGAGCAGTACTTC. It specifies CASSGPYEQYF.

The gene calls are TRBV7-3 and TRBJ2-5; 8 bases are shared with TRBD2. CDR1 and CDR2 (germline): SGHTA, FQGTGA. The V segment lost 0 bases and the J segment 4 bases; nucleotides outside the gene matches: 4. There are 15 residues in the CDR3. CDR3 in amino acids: CASSLTGGVSETQYF. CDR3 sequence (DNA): TGTGCCAGCAGCTTAACCGGGGGGGTCTCAGAGACCCAGTACTTC. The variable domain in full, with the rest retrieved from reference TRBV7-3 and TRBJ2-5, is GAGVSQTPSNKVTEKGKYVELRCDPISGHTALYWYRQSLGQGPEFLIYFQGTGAADDSGLPNDRFFAVRPEGSVSTLKIQRTERGDSAVYLCASSLTGGVSETQYFGPGTRLLVL.

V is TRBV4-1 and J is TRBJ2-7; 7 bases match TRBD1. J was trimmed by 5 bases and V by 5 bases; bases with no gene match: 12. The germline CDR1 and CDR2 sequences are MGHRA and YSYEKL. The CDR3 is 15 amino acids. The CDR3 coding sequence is TGCGCCAGCAGCGAAGGATCGACAGGGAGTAACGAGCAGTACTTC. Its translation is CASSEGSTGSNEQYF.

DNA for the CDR3: TGTGCCAGCAGTTTAGCACTAGCGGGAGCAGATACGCAGTATTTT. Its protein is CASSLALAGADTQYF. The chain joins TRBV27 to TRBJ2-3, with TRBD2 matching over 11 bases. The junction had 2 bases not matched to a gene; V was cut back by 2 bases and J by 4 bases. Germline CDR1 and CDR2: MNHEY and SMNVEV (reference sequence). The CDR3 has 15 residues.

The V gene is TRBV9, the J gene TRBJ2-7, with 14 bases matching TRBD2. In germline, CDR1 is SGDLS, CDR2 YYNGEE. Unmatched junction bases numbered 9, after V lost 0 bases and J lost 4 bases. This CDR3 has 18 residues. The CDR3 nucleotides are TGTGCCAGCAGCGTAGCCCCTCTAGGGACTAGCGGGAGTTACGAGCAGTACTTC. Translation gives CASSVAPLGTSGSYEQYF.

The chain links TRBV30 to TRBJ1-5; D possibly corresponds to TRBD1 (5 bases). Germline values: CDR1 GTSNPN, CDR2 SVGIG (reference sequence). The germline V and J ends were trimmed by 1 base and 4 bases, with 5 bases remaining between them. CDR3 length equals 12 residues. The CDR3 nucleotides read TGTGCCTGGAGTGAGGGGAATCAGCCCCAGCATTTT. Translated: CAWSEGNQPQHF.

CDR3: CASSLNGDWRTDTQYF. For the CDR3, the DNA is TGTGCCAGCAGCTTGAATGGGGATTGGCGGACAGATACGCAGTATTTT. This chain links TRBV5-6 with TRBJ2-3, with D unclear. V was clipped by 1 base and J by 3 bases, with 15 bases between them. CDR1 and CDR2 from the germline V gene are SGHDT and YYEEEE. This CDR3 has 16 residues.

The CDR3 bases are TGTGCCAGCTCACCACTGCAGGAGGTACAGTACGAGCAGTACTTC. Translation: CASSPLQEVQYEQYF. The J gene is TRBJ2-7, the V gene TRBV18; D possibly corresponds to TRBD2 (5 bases). The CDR3 totals 15 residues. In germline, CDR1 is KGHSH, CDR2 LQKENI. The V and J ends lost 1 base and 4 bases respectively, with 14 bases between them.

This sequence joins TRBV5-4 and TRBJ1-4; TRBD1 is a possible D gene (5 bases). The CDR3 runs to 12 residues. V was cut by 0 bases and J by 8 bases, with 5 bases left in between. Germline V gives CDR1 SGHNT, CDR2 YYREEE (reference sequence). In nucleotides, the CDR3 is TGTGCCAGCAGCTTGGACAGGGAAAAACTGTTTTTT. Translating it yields CASSLDREKLFF.